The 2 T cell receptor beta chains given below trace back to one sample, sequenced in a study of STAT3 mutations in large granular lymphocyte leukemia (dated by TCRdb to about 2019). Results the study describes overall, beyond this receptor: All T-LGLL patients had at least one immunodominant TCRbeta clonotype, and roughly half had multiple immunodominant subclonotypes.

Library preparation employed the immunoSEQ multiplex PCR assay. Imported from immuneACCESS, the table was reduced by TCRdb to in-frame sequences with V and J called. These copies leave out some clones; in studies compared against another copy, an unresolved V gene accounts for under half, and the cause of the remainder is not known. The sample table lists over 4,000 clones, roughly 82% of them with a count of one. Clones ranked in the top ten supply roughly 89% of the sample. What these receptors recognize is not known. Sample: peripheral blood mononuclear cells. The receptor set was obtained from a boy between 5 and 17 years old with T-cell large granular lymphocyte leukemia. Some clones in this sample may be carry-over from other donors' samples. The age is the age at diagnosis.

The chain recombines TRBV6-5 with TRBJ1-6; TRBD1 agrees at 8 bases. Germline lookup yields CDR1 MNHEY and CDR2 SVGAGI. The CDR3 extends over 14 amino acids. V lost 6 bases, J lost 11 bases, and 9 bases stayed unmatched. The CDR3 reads CASRGGQETAPLHF. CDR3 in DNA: TGTGCCAGCAGGGGGGGACAGGAAACTGCACCCCTCCACTTT.

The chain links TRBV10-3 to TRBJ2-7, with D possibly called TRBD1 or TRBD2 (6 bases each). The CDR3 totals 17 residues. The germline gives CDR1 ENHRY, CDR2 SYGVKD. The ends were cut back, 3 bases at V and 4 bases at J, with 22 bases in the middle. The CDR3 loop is CAISERGGLGSIYEQYF. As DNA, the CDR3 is TGTGCCATCAGTGAACGTGGGGGGCTAGGTTCAATTTACGAGCAGTACTTC.